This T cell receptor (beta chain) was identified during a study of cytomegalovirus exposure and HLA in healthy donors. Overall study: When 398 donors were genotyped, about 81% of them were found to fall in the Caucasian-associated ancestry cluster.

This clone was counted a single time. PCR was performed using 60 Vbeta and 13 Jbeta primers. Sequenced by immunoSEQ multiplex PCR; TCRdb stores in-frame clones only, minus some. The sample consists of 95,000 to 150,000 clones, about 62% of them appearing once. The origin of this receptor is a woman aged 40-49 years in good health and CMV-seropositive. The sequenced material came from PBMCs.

The CDR3 here is CASSPHTANTEAFF. Written as DNA, the CDR3 is TGTGCCAGCAGTCCACATACAGCGAACACTGAAGCTTTCTTT. The V gene is TRBV6-5, the J gene TRBJ1-1; D ambiguous. Germline lookup yields CDR1 MNHEY and CDR2 SVGAGI. The CDR3 covers 14 residues. The germline V and J ends were trimmed by 5 bases and 1 base, with 11 bases remaining between them.